These T cell receptor beta chains were read from a single sample in a study of Graves' ophthalmopathy and Graves' hyperthyroidism. TCRdb called the multiplex PCR reads again in MiXCR, with one record for every CDR3 protein. The data show hundreds of thousands of distinct CDR3 sequences, around 20% seen once. Sequenced material: peripheral blood. These receptors originate from a woman aged 18 to 35 with stable Graves' hyperthyroidism. Each CDR3 is given with its conserved first and last residue. The D gene is left open where the match is weak. Clone size is not always given. Where it is, it says once, few, many or a class for expanded clones.

TRBD2 many 15 TRBJ2-2 TRBV7-3 CASSPGSAGERELFF TGTGCCAGCAGCCCGGGGTCAGCGGGAGAAAGGGAGCTGTTTTTT
. . 14 TRBJ2-5 TRBV15 CATSRGGVGETQYF TGTGCCACCAGCAGAGGTGGGGTGGGCGAGACCCAGTACTTC
. . 13 TRBJ2-7 TRBV27 CASSWEASYEQYF TGTGCCAGCAGTTGGGAGGCCTCCTACGAGCAGTACTTC
. . 13 TRBJ1-2 TRBV12-3/TRBV12-4 CASSHGTAYGYTF TGTGCCAGCAGTCACGGGACGGCATATGGCTACACCTTC
TRBD2 many 17 TRBJ2-3 TRBV28 CASSPLEISGDTDTQYF TGTGCCAGCAGTCCCCTAGAGATTAGCGGGGACACAGATACGCAGTATTTT
. few 14 TRBJ1-5 TRBV19 CATRREGGNQPQHF TGTGCCACTAGGAGGGAGGGAGGCAATCAGCCCCAGCATTTT
. many 14 TRBJ1-1 TRBV12-3/TRBV12-4 CASTLGAGNTEAFF TGTGCCAGCACCCTAGGGGCGGGAAACACTGAAGCTTTCTTT
. . 12 TRBJ1-2 TRBV6-2/TRBV6-3 CASSSHLYGYTF TGTGCCAGCAGCTCACACTTATATGGCTACACCTTC
. few 14 TRBJ1-6 TRBV7-9 CASSPTGKVSPLHF TGTGCCAGCAGCCCCACGGGAAAGGTTTCACCCCTCCACTTT
TRBD1 many 13 TRBJ1-2 TRBV12-3/TRBV12-4 CASSLYDRAGYTF TGTGCCAGCAGTCTCTACGACAGGGCTGGCTACACCTTC
. many 15 TRBJ2-2 TRBV6-1 CASSEIAIGTGELFF TGTGCCAGCAGTGAAATCGCCATTGGGACCGGGGAGCTGTTTTTT
TRBD1 many 15 TRBJ2-7 TRBV4-1 CASSQYRGRTHEQYF TGCGCCAGCAGCCAATACAGGGGGCGTACCCACGAGCAGTACTTC
TRBD1 . 15 TRBJ2-7 TRBV28 CASIPAGTGRVEQYF TGTGCCAGCATTCCCGCCGGGACAGGGAGGGTCGAGCAGTACTTC
. many 14 TRBJ1-3 TRBV6-1 CASVGRDSGNTIYF TGTGCCAGCGTGGGCAGGGATTCTGGAAACACCATATATTTT
. . 14 TRBJ1-1 TRBV6-2/TRBV6-3 CASSLPGKTTEAFF TGTGCCAGCAGTCTCCCGGGGAAGACCACTGAAGCTTTCTTT
. . 14 TRBJ2-5 TRBV28 CASSWTVLQETQYF TGTGCCAGCAGTTGGACAGTCTTGCAAGAGACCCAGTACTTC
. many 14 TRBJ2-5 TRBV10-3 CAISESTDYETQYF TGTGCCATCAGTGAGTCGACTGATTATGAGACCCAGTACTTC
. . 15 TRBJ1-5 TRBV4-1 CASSQPTGNNQPQHF TGCGCCAGCAGCCAACCCACAGGGAACAATCAGCCCCAGCATTTT
. . 14 TRBJ2-7 TRBV6-1 CASRGLGPFYEQYF TGTGCCAGCAGAGGACTCGGACCCTTCTACGAGCAGTACTTC
. . 14 TRBJ2-7 TRBV11-2 CASSTTVSSYEQYF TGTGCCAGTAGTACGACAGTAAGCTCCTACGAGCAGTACTTC
TRBD1 many 16 TRBJ1-6 TRBV12-5 CASGLGGQRYNSPLHF TGTGCTAGTGGTTTGGGGGGACAGCGGTATAATTCACCCCTCCACTTT
TRBD2 . 16 TRBJ2-4 TRBV11-1 CASSLKGLAVGNIQYF TGTGCCAGCAGCTTAAAGGGACTAGCGGTGGGAAACATTCAGTACTTC
. many 16 TRBJ2-2 TRBV6-1 CASSKYRGVRTGELFF TGTGCCAGCAGTAAATATCGCGGGGTTCGGACCGGGGAGCTGTTTTTT
TRBD1 many 14 TRBJ2-2 TRBV24-1 CATSDDRDTGELFF TGTGCCACCAGTGATGACAGGGACACCGGGGAGCTGTTTTTT
. many 15 TRBJ2-4 TRBV12-3/TRBV12-4 CASMITGVAKNIQYF TGTGCCAGCATGATTACAGGCGTAGCCAAAAACATTCAGTACTTC
. many 15 TRBJ2-7 TRBV20-1 CSARDPEGLSYEQYF TGCAGTGCTAGAGATCCTGAAGGTCTCTCCTACGAGCAGTACTTC
. many 14 TRBJ1-3 TRBV6-1 CASSEVSRGNTIYF TGTGCCAGCAGTGAGGTTTCCCGTGGAAACACCATATATTTT
TRBD2 many 14 TRBJ2-7 TRBV25-1 CASRTSGSAVEQYF TGTGCCAGCCGTACTAGCGGGAGCGCAGTAGAGCAGTACTTC
. many 15 TRBJ1-3 TRBV2 CATGRFAGSGNTIYF TGTGCCACCGGTCGGTTCGCGGGCTCTGGAAACACCATATATTTT
. . 15 TRBJ2-7 TRBV13 CASSLGLQGSYEQYF TGTGCCAGCAGCTTAGGCCTACAGGGCTCCTACGAGCAGTACTTC
TRBD1 few 14 TRBJ1-2 TRBV28 CASSLFKTGVGYTF TGTGCCAGCAGTTTATTTAAGACAGGGGTTGGCTACACCTTC
. many 12 TRBJ2-7 TRBV7-9 CASSLQTYEQYF TGTGCCAGCAGCCTACAGACTTACGAGCAGTACTTC
TRBD1 many 11 TRBJ1-2 TRBV6-4 CASRDRDGYTF TGTGCCAGCAGGGACAGGGATGGCTACACCTTC
TRBD1 many 15 TRBJ2-7 TRBV25-1 CASSDVGTGGYEQYF TGTGCCAGCAGTGATGTCGGGACAGGAGGGTATGAGCAGTACTTC
. many 16 TRBJ2-2 TRBV11-1 CASSLAEEGVTGELFF TGTGCCAGCAGCTTAGCGGAGGAGGGGGTCACCGGGGAGCTGTTTTTT
TRBD2 . 17 TRBJ2-5 TRBV5-1 CASSFYSGSSGEEIQYF TGCGCCAGCAGCTTTTATAGCGGGAGCTCCGGGGAAGAGATCCAGTACTTC
TRBD2 many 18 TRBJ2-2 TRBV28 CASSSWVLAGGLWRELFF TGTGCCAGCAGTTCCTGGGTCCTAGCGGGAGGGCTGTGGCGGGAGCTGTTTTTT
TRBD1 many 14 TRBJ1-2 TRBV7-9 CASSEQGGYYGYTF TGTGCCAGCAGCGAACAGGGGGGCTACTATGGCTACACCTTC
. many 13 TRBJ1-2 TRBV6-5 CASSYKADYGYTF TGTGCCAGCAGTTACAAGGCAGACTATGGCTACACCTTC
. many 12 TRBJ2-5 TRBV24-1 CATSGAEETQYF TGTGCCACCAGTGGGGCGGAAGAGACCCAGTACTTC
. . 14 TRBJ1-1 TRBV28 CASRTPGAHTEAFF TGTGCCAGCAGGACCCCGGGGGCTCACACTGAAGCTTTCTTT
. . 15 TRBJ1-1 TRBV7-2 CASSLVDFVNTEAFF TGTGCCAGCAGCTTAGTAGACTTTGTGAACACTGAAGCTTTCTTT
. many 20 TRBJ1-3 TRBV13 CASSLGGESGDFSSGNTIYF TGTGCCAGCAGCTTAGGAGGTGAAAGCGGGGACTTTTCCTCTGGAAACACCATATATTTT
TRBD2 many 12 TRBJ2-7 TRBV2 CASRRERYEQYF TGTGCCAGCAGGCGGGAGAGGTACGAGCAGTACTTC
TRBD2 many 13 TRBJ2-7 TRBV20-1 CSARLAATYEQYF TGCAGTGCTAGACTAGCGGCTACCTACGAGCAGTACTTC
TRBD2 many 15 TRBJ2-7 TRBV20-1 CSARRLAGEAYEQYF TGCAGTGCTAGACGGCTAGCGGGAGAGGCCTACGAGCAGTACTTC
TRBD1 many 14 TRBJ1-1 TRBV20-1 CSASAGGPNTEAFF TGCAGTGCTAGTGCAGGGGGCCCGAACACTGAAGCTTTCTTT
TRBD1 many 16 TRBJ1-5 TRBV6-1 CASRPIGQGGNQPQHF TGTGCCAGCAGGCCTATAGGACAGGGCGGCAATCAGCCCCAGCATTTT
. . 13 TRBJ2-2 TRBV5-1 CASSSGGGGELFF TGCGCCAGCAGCTCGGGGGGCGGCGGGGAGCTGTTTTTT
. many 14 TRBJ2-5 TRBV29-1 CSVLTALGAKTQYF TGCAGCGTTCTGACTGCGCTCGGAGCTAAGACCCAGTACTTC